This TCR beta chain was found in a study of T cell responses to AZD1222 COVID-19 vaccine. Study findings and constraints: Seropositivity was recorded at baseline in only a handful of AZD1222 recipients. Sampling that yielded the repertoires occurred only after the peak T cell response.

Trimming removed 8 bases at V and 4 bases at J, with 8 bases between. The CDR3 sequence is 11 residues long. The germline gives CDR1 SNHLY, CDR2 FYNNEI. Using immunoSEQ multiplex PCR, the repertoire was profiled, and TCRdb retains in-frame clones only, with some absent. Of approximately 180,000 clones listed, more than 70% are singletons. In the case of this clone: What it binds is not known.

Second-dose recipients at about 4 or about 12 weeks were treated as one pooled group. This chain joins TRBV2 and TRBJ1-2; no definite D call. The sequence was obtained from an adult who received the AZD1222 COVID-19 vaccine. Sequencing used peripheral blood, obtained 28 days after the second AZD1222 dose. The CDR3, as DNA: TGTGCCAGCGGTCAGGCCTATGGCTACACCTTC. It specifies CASGQAYGYTF.